A selection of T cell receptor beta chains follows, all from one sample in a study of blood T cell repertoires in COVID-19. The data were produced by immunoSEQ multiplex PCR, yet TCRdb's version contains in-frame clones alone and is incomplete. Altogether around 130,000 clones are present, about 88% being singletons, with the ten largest covering about 18%. Sequenced sample: peripheral blood. Receptors originate from a woman aged 80 or over with acute or convalescent COVID-19. CDR3s include the opening cysteine and the closing phenylalanine or tryptophan. A D gene is named only where the DNA matches it firmly. Clone size is stated in some rows and not others, as once, few, many or a class when expanded.

cdr3_aa cdr3_nt clone_size j_call d_call v_call
CASSLGSSRDQPQHF TGTGCCAGCAGCTTGGGTTCCTCCAGGGATCAGCCCCAGCATTTT . TRBJ1-5 . TRBV5-6
CASSENRGRETQYF TGTGCCAGCAGCGAAAACAGGGGAAGGGAGACCCAGTACTTC once TRBJ2-5 TRBD1 TRBV7-9
CASSAVAGLTYNEQFF TGTGCCAGCAGCGCAGTAGCGGGATTAACCTACAATGAGCAGTTCTTC . TRBJ2-1 TRBD2 TRBV9
CASSFTASDTLRNTIYF TGTGCCAGCAGCTTCACCGCGTCGGACACCTTGAGAAACACCATATATTTT . TRBJ1-3 . TRBV7-2
CASSPLAGGERDEQFF TGTGCCAGCAGCCCGTTAGCGGGAGGGGAGCGCGATGAGCAGTTCTTC . TRBJ2-1 TRBD2 TRBV5-4
CASSLPGLAGGFQETQYF TGTGCCAGCAGCCTCCCGGGACTAGCGGGGGGTTTCCAAGAGACCCAGTACTTC . TRBJ2-5 TRBD2 TRBV7-2
CASSLEQTGNTIYF TGTGCCAGCAGCTTAGAACAAACTGGAAACACCATATATTTT once TRBJ1-3 . TRBV11-2
CASSRVREDEQYF TGTGCCAGCAGCCGAGTTAGGGAGGACGAGCAGTACTTC once TRBJ2-7 . TRBV5-6
CASSFARSTEAFF TGTGCCAGCAGTTTCGCCAGAAGCACTGAAGCTTTCTTT . TRBJ1-1 . TRBV12-3/TRBV12-4
CASSYTGMGGYTF TGTGCCAGCAGTTACACAGGGATGGGTGGCTACACCTTC . TRBJ1-2 . TRBV6-6
CAWSNGGETGNTIYF TGTGCCTGGAGTAACGGTGGGGAGACAGGAAACACCATATATTTT once TRBJ1-3 . TRBV30
CASSFRDRGSSATEAFF TGCGCCAGCAGCTTCCGGGACAGAGGATCCTCGGCCACTGAAGCTTTCTTT . TRBJ1-1 TRBD1 TRBV5-1
CASRTGVNTEAFF TGTGCCAGCAGGACAGGGGTGAACACTGAAGCTTTCTTT . TRBJ1-1 TRBD1 TRBV28
CAWIATGGVDTGELFF TGTGCCTGGATCGCTACAGGGGGCGTAGACACCGGGGAGCTGTTTTTT . TRBJ2-2 TRBD1 TRBV30
CASKERESNQPQHF TGTGCCAGTAAGGAACGGGAGAGCAATCAGCCCCAGCATTTT . TRBJ1-5 . TRBV19
CASSQDSPSRAGELFF TGCGCCAGCAGCCAAGATTCACCTAGCCGCGCCGGGGAGCTGTTTTTT once TRBJ2-2 . TRBV4-1
CASSQGASGGGYEQYF TGCGCCAGCAGCCAAGGAGCTAGCGGGGGAGGTTACGAGCAGTACTTC . TRBJ2-7 TRBD2 TRBV4-1
CASSLRGRNTEAFF TGTGCCAGCAGCTTAAGGGGGCGGAACACTGAAGCTTTCTTT few TRBJ1-1 TRBD1 TRBV7-9
CASSEPPLGGYTF TGTGCCAGCAGTGAACCCCCTCTAGGTGGCTACACCTTC . TRBJ1-2 . TRBV6-1
CASSLGLAGKSYEQYF TGTGCCAGCAGCTTAGGGCTAGCGGGCAAGAGCTACGAGCAGTACTTC . TRBJ2-7 TRBD2 TRBV7-2
CASSFRDRVGDTQYF TGTGCCAGCAGCTTTAGGGACAGGGTAGGAGATACGCAGTATTTT . TRBJ2-3 TRBD1 TRBV7-8
CASSQSAGPVPRQPQHF TGCGCCAGCAGCCAGTCTGCGGGACCCGTTCCCCGGCAGCCCCAGCATTTT . TRBJ1-5 . TRBV4-3
CASSLAPGSGTDTQYF TGTGCCAGCAGCTTGGCCCCGGGTTCTGGAACAGATACGCAGTATTTT . TRBJ2-3 . TRBV5-4
CASWTGGFLGGNYGYTF TGTGCCAGTTGGACAGGGGGCTTTTTGGGTGGAAACTATGGCTACACCTTC . TRBJ1-2 TRBD1 TRBV19
CASSAGGRGLYLNQPQHF TGTGCCAGCAGCGCCGGGGGCAGGGGGCTTTATCTTAATCAGCCCCAGCATTTT . TRBJ1-5 TRBD1 TRBV5-5
CASSPLGSTNYGYTF TGTGCCAGCAGTCCCCTAGGCAGCACTAACTATGGCTACACCTTC . TRBJ1-2 . TRBV6-6
CASSLVSSGGQDEQFF TGCGCCAGCAGCTTGGTCTCTAGCGGGGGCCAGGATGAGCAGTTCTTC . TRBJ2-1 TRBD2 TRBV5-1
CASSMRTGTYEQYF TGTGCCAGTAGTATGCGGACAGGGACCTACGAGCAGTACTTC . TRBJ2-7 TRBD1 TRBV19
CASSLNRGRDEQYF TGTGCCAGCAGCCTCAACAGGGGGCGAGACGAGCAGTACTTC few TRBJ2-7 TRBD1 TRBV7-2